Shown below are 23 T cell receptor beta chains from a single sample sequenced in a study of CD8+ T cells in alopecia areata. cDNA serving as the sequencing template came from extracted, reverse transcribed RNA. Clones were read by immunoSEQ multiplex PCR, and TCRdb kept only the in-frame ones, dropping some. The sample has 80,000 to 95,000 clones; 44% are singletons. Stated treatment: oral pan-JAK inhibitor, 5-10 mg twice daily. The source material was CD8+ T cells sorted from blood, sampled at week 24, from a patient treated with tofacitinib. The origin of the receptors is a human donor with alopecia areata.

The rearrangement links TRBV4-1 to TRBJ2-3; D not certain. The V end lost 0 bases, the J end lost 0 bases, and 10 bases lay between the germline ends. Germline V gives CDR1 MGHRA, CDR2 YSYEKL. This CDR3 has 16 residues. The CDR3 reads CASSQEGPLSTDTQYF. As DNA, the CDR3 is TGCGCCAGCAGCCAAGAGGGCCCGCTGAGCACAGATACGCAGTATTTT.

The chain carries TRBV6-1 and TRBJ1-2, with D unresolved. Looked up from germline, CDR1 is MNHNS and CDR2 is SASEGT. The CDR3 runs to 13 residues. V was cut by 3 bases and J by 2 bases, with 7 bases left in between. The CDR3 nucleotides read TGTGCCAGCAGTGACGCGGAAAACTATGGCTACACCTTC. Encoded protein: CASSDAENYGYTF.

V gene TRBV4-2 combines with J gene TRBJ2-1; TRBD2 matches 13 bases. Germline-derived CDR1 and CDR2 are LGHNA and YNFKEQ. Trimming took 0 bases from V and 9 from J; bases not matched to a gene: 8. This CDR3 spans 17 amino acids. The CDR3: CASSQDFGTSGTSEQFF. CDR3 DNA: TGTGCCAGCAGCCAAGATTTTGGGACTAGCGGGACTAGTGAGCAGTTCTTC.

The chain is built from TRBV29-1 and TRBJ2-1; the D call may be TRBD1 or TRBD2 (6 bases each). The ends were cut back, 5 bases at V and 1 base at J, with 9 bases in the middle. Looked up from germline, CDR1 is SQVTM and CDR2 is ANQGSEA. The length of the CDR3 is 13 residues. The CDR3 sequence is CSVWGASYNEQFF. Written as DNA, the CDR3 is TGCAGCGTTTGGGGGGCGTCCTACAATGAGCAGTTCTTC.

The chain joins TRBV27 to TRBJ2-7, with D perhaps matching TRBD1 (6 bases). V was clipped by 2 bases and J by 4 bases, with 9 bases between them. Germline loops: CDR1 MNHEY, CDR2 SMNVEV (reference sequence). CDR3 length: 13 amino acids. CDR3 DNA: TGTGCCAGCAGTTTAGGCAGGGGTTACGAGCAGTACTTC. Amino acids: CASSLGRGYEQYF.

This clone was found a few times. V is TRBV30 and J is TRBJ1-2, with 8 bases lining up with TRBD1. From germline, CDR1 is GTSNPN and CDR2 SVGIG (reference sequence). CDR3 size: 12 residues. V lost 2 bases, J lost 7 bases, and 3 bases stayed unmatched. The CDR3 nucleotides read TGTGCCTGGAGTCCAGGGGGCCTTGGCTACACCTTC. It codes for CAWSPGGLGYTF.

The V gene is TRBV27, the J gene TRBJ2-1; no clear D gene. Germline lookup yields CDR1 MNHEY and CDR2 SMNVEV (reference sequence). Trimming left V 4 bases short and J 0 bases short, with 7 bases between. There are 14 residues in the CDR3. The CDR3 DNA sequence: TGTGCCAGCAGTTCCCGCGGCTCCTACAATGAGCAGTTCTTC. Its protein is CASSSRGSYNEQFF.

The chain combines TRBV9 with TRBJ2-1; D is unresolved. The germline gives CDR1 SGDLS, CDR2 YYNGEE. The V end lost 1 base, the J end lost 6 bases, and 11 bases lay between the germline ends. This CDR3 is 14 amino acids long. The CDR3 DNA reads TGTGCCAGCAGCGTACTCCTGGATCCCAATGAGCAGTTCTTC. Its protein product is CASSVLLDPNEQFF.

The J gene is TRBJ2-3, the V gene TRBV15, with a possible D match to TRBD2 (5 bases). CDR3 length: 15 residues. Deletions cut 5 bases from V and 0 bases from J, with 12 bases between. Germline V gene sequence: CDR1 LNHNV, CDR2 YYDKDF (reference sequence). CDR3 region: CATSPMGESTDTQYF. CDR3 in DNA: TGTGCCACCAGCCCCATGGGAGAGAGCACAGATACGCAGTATTTT. Full variable domain (outside the CDR3, taken from reference TRBV15 and TRBJ2-3): DAMVIQNPRYQVTQFGKPVTLSCSQTLNHNVMYWYQQKSSQAPKLLFHYYDKDFNNEADTPDNFQSRRPNTSFCFLDIRSPGLGDTAMYLCATSPMGESTDTQYFGPGTRLTVL.

In its sample, this clone was seen many times. The gene calls are TRBV5-4 and TRBJ2-1; D remains unclear. V dropped 3 bases and J dropped 9 bases, with 7 bases sitting between them. The V gene's germline CDR1 is SGHNT and CDR2 YYREEE (reference sequence). This CDR3 is built from 11 residues. CDR3 coding DNA: TGTGCCAGCAGCTCAATGAGTGAGCAGTTCTTC. It codes for CASSSMSEQFF. Based on the CDR3 plus reference TRBV5-4 and TRBJ2-1, the full variable domain is ETGVTQSPTHLIKTRGQQVTLRCSSQSGHNTVSWYQQALGQGPQFIFQYYREEENGRGNFPPRFSGLQFPNYSSELNVNALELDDSALYLCASSSMSEQFFGPGTRLTVL.

This clone came up a few times. The CDR3 here is CASSGPLGEQYF. Written as DNA, the CDR3 is TGTGCCAGCAGCGGCCCCTTGGGCGAGCAGTACTTC. V usage is TRBV9 and J usage is TRBJ2-7; D unclear. Germline assignment: CDR1 SGDLS and CDR2 YYNGEE. With 3 bases removed from V and 6 bases from J, the gap between germline ends came to 10 bases. The CDR3 loop spans 12 amino acids.

V and J are TRBV27 and TRBJ2-1, with 9 positions matching TRBD1. Germline lookup yields CDR1 MNHEY and CDR2 SMNVEV (reference sequence). J gave up 15 bases and V 0 bases, and 12 bases lay outside the gene matches. This CDR3 has 15 residues. The CDR3 loop reads CASSLSVPTGTGLFF. CDR3 coding DNA: TGTGCCAGCAGTTTATCGGTCCCGACCGGGACAGGGTTGTTCTTC.

The chain is built from TRBV6-1 and TRBJ1-2; D is unclear. V was clipped by 6 bases and J by 1 base, with 12 bases between them. The CDR3 extends over 14 amino acids. Germline loops: CDR1 MNHNS, CDR2 SASEGT. Here the CDR3 reads CASSGYSLNYGYTF. In DNA form, the CDR3 reads TGTGCCAGCAGCGGGTACAGCCTTAACTATGGCTACACCTTC.

About this clone itself: Other DNA sequences of this sample code for an identical CDR3. The chain carries TRBV29-1 and TRBJ2-7; 7 positions agree with TRBD1. Germline V gene data show CDR1 as SQVTM and CDR2 as ANQGSEA. V lost 4 bases, J lost 2 bases, and 2 bases stayed unmatched. The length of the CDR3 is 12 residues. The CDR3 here is CSVATGAYEQYF. The CDR3 coding sequence is TGCAGCGTTGCAACAGGGGCCTACGAGCAGTACTTC.

A few counts support this clone. V and J are TRBV11-2 and TRBJ2-1, with D perhaps TRBD2 (5 bases). The CDR3 length is 14 residues. The V end lost 5 bases, the J end lost 8 bases, and 16 bases lay between the germline ends. The germline gives CDR1 SGHAT, CDR2 FQNNGV. The CDR3: CASSHNGIGDEQFF. The DNA for the CDR3 is TGTGCCAGCAGCCACAACGGGATCGGGGATGAGCAGTTCTTC.

The DNA of the CDR3 is TGTGCCAGTAGTTTCCTAGCGGGAACCTACAATGAGCAGTTCTTC. Amino acids: CASSFLAGTYNEQFF. This sequence joins TRBV19 and TRBJ2-1, with TRBD2 matching 9 bases. This CDR3 contains 15 residues. The germline V gene encodes CDR1 LNHDA and CDR2 SQIVND (reference sequence). V was pared by 5 bases and J by 2 bases, with 4 bases of the junction left unmatched. Based on the CDR3 plus reference TRBV19 and TRBJ2-1, the full variable domain is DGGITQSPKYLFRKEGQNVTLSCEQNLNHDAMYWYRQDPGQGLRLIYYSQIVNDFQKGDIAEGYSVSREKKESFPLTVTSAQKNPTAFYLCASSFLAGTYNEQFFGPGTRLTVL.

CDR3 sequence: CASSLAEGPAYNEQFF. The DNA for the CDR3 is TGTGCCAGCAGCTTAGCGGAGGGGCCAGCCTACAATGAGCAGTTCTTC. The V call is TRBV7-8, the J call TRBJ2-1; TRBD2 might be the D (6 bases). The CDR3 spans 16 residues. In germline, CDR1 is SGHVS, CDR2 FQNEAQ. Deletions cut 0 bases from V and 2 bases from J, with 11 bases between.

This clone was picked up a small number of times. The V call is TRBV4-2, the J call TRBJ2-1; 9 bases agree with TRBD1. The J segment lost 8 bases and the V segment lost 2 bases, leaving 10 bases of the junction unmatched. Per germline, CDR1 LGHNA and CDR2 YNFKEQ. The CDR3 length is 16 residues. Written as DNA, the CDR3 is TGTGCCAGCAGCCAACTGGGACAGGGCGGTTTCGATGAGCAGTTCTTC. Its protein product is CASSQLGQGGFDEQFF.

The rearrangement uses TRBV5-4 and TRBJ2-3; 9 bases line up with TRBD2. The CDR3 runs 15 residues. V was pared by 2 bases and J by 2 bases, with 3 bases of the junction left unmatched. Germline lookup yields CDR1 SGHNT and CDR2 YYREEE (reference sequence). This CDR3 reads CASSFGLANTDTQYF. In DNA, the CDR3 is TGTGCCAGCAGCTTTGGACTAGCGAACACAGATACGCAGTATTTT.

This sequence joins TRBV4-3 and TRBJ1-1, with D unclear. CDR1 and CDR2 from the germline V gene are LGHNA and YSLEER. Trimming removed 0 bases at V and 9 bases at J, with 8 bases between. The CDR3 is made up of 12 amino acids. The CDR3 DNA reads TGCGCCAGCAGCCAAGATCGACATCAAGCTTTCTTT. This gives the protein CASSQDRHQAFF.

The chain recombines TRBV5-1 with TRBJ1-1; D ambiguous. The V gene's germline CDR1 is SGHRS and CDR2 YFSETQ. The CDR3 has 13 amino acids. Trimming removed 0 bases from V and 4 bases from J, with 7 bases in between. As DNA, the CDR3 is TGCGCCAGCAGCTTGGAGGGTGGCACTGAAGCTTTCTTT. Translated, it gives CASSLEGGTEAFF.

This rearrangement joins TRBV11-2 to TRBJ2-7; D is unresolved. V lost 3 bases, J lost 5 bases, and 8 bases lay in between. This CDR3 has 12 residues. Germline V gene lookup returns CDR1 SGHAT and CDR2 FQNNGV. DNA for the CDR3: TGTGCCAGCAGCTTTGGTGGAGACGAGCAGTACTTC. As protein: CASSFGGDEQYF.

The DNA for the CDR3 is TGTGCCTGCTCATCTATGGGCGAGCAGTACTTC. It yields the protein CACSSMGEQYF. This rearrangement joins TRBV6-5 to TRBJ2-7; the D is unclear. Germline loops: CDR1 MNHEY, CDR2 SVGAGI. The length of the CDR3 is 11 residues. Trimming removed 11 bases from V and 6 bases from J, with 14 bases in between.